Included here is one T cell receptor beta chain sequence, with context. Its cognate antigen is unknown. The same CDR3 also results from other DNA sequences found in this sample. The sample is drawn from a study of shared clonotypes between healthy human individuals. Study overall: Donors consisted of a couple of women and three men between 18 and 49. Overall study results and limits: Some naive CD4 clonotypes, roughly 4.7%, turned up in common across several donors.

The protocol was immunoSEQ multiplex PCR, while the TCRdb copy is restricted to in-frame clones and leaves out a portion. The sample includes hundreds of thousands of clones, roughly 98% seen only once; the top ten take around 0.3%. The germline gives CDR1 SEHNR, CDR2 FQNEAQ (reference sequence). The CDR3 contains 12 residues. Trimming at V came to 5 bases and at J to 6 bases, leaving 3 bases not matched to a gene. Cells designated naive CD8 were CD45RO-negative and were positively selected for CCR7, with terminally differentiated effector memory CD45RA+ cells excluded. Sequenced sample: naive CD8+ T cells sorted from blood. This TCR was recovered from a man aged 25-45 years in good health. J is TRBJ2-7 and V is TRBV7-9; the match to TRBD1 covers 8 bases. CDR3 loop: CASSLGTGEQYF. The CDR3 nucleotides read TGTGCCAGCAGCCTCGGGACAGGCGAGCAGTACTTC.